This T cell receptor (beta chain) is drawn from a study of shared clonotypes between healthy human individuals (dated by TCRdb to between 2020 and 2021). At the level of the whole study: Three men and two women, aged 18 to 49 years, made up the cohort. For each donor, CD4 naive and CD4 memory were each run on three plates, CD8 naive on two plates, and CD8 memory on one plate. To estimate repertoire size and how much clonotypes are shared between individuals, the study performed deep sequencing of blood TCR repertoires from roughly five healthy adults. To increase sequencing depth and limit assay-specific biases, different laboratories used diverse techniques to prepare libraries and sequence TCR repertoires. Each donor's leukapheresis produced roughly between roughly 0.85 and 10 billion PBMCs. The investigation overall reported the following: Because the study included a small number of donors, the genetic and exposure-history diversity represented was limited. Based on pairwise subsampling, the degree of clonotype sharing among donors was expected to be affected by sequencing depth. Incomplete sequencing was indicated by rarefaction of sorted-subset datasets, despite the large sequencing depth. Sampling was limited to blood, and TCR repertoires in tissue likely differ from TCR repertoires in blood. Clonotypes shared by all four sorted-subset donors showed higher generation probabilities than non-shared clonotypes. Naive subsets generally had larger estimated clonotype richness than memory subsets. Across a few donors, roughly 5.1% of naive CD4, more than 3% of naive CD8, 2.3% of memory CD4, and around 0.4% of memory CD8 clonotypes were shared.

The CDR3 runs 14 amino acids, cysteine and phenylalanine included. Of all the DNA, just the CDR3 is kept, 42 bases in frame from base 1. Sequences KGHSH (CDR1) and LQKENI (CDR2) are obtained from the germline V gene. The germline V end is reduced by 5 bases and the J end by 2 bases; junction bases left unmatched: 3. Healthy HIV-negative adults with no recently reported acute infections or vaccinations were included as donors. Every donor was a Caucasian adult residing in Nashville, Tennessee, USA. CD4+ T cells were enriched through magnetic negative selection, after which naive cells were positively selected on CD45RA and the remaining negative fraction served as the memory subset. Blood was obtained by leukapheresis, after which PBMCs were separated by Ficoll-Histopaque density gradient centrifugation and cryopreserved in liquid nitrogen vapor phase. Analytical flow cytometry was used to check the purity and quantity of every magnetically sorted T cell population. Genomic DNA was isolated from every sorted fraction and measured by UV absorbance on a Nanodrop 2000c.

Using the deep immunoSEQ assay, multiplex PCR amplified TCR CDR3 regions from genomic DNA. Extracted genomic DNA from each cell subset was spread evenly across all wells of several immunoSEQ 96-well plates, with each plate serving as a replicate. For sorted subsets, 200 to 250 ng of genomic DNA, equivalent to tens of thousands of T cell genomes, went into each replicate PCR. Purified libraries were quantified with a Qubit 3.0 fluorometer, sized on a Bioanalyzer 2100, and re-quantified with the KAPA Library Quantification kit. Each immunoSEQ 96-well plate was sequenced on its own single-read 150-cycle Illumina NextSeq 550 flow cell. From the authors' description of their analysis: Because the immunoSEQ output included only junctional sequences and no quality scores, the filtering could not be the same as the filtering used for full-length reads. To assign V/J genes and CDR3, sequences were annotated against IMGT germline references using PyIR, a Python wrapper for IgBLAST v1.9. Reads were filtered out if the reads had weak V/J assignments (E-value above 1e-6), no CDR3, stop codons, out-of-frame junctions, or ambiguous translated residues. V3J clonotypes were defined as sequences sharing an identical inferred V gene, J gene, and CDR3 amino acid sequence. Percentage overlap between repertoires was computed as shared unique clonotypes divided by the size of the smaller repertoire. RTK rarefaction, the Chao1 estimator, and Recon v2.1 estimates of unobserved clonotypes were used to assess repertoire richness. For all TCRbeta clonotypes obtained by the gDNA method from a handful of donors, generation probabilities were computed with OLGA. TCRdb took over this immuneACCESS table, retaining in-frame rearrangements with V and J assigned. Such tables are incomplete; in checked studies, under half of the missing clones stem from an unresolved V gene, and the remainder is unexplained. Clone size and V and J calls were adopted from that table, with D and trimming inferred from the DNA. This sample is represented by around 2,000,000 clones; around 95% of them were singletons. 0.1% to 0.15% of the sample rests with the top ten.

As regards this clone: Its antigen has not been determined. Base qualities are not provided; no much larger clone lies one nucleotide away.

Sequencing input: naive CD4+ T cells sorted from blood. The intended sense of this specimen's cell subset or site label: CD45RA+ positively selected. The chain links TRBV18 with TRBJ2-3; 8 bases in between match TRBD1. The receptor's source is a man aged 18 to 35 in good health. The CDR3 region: CASSGGQVTDTQYF. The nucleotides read TGTGCCAGCTCAGGGGGACAGGTCACAGATACGCAGTATTTT. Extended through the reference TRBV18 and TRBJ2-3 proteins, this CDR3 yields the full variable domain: NAGVMQNPRHLVRRRGQEARLRCSPMKGHSHVYWYRQLPEEGLKFMVYLQKENIIDESGMPKERFSAEFPKEGPSILRIQQVVRGDSAAYFCASSGGQVTDTQYFGPGTRLTVL.